What follows are 20 T cell receptor beta chains derived from one specimen sequenced in a study of a mutant IDH1 vaccine in newly diagnosed glioma. Produced via immunoSEQ multiplex PCR; TCRdb's table is partial and in-frame only. In the table there are roughly 50,000 clones, roughly 80% of which are singletons. Regarding time point: week 35, safety follow-up. It was 300 ug of mutant IDH1 20-mer peptide that made up each vaccine dose, given with topical imiquimod. No antigen has been assigned to these receptors. The source material was PBMCs, sampled from a glioma patient whose treatment included an IDH1 peptide vaccine. These receptors were obtained from a middle-aged man with glioma.

This clone was counted a few times. The chain has TRBV7-6 and TRBJ2-5, with D unresolved. Trimming took off 1 base at V and 1 base at J, with 7 bases between the two ends. CDR3 length: 14 amino acids. Germline V lookup: CDR1 SGHVS, CDR2 FNYEAQ. CDR3: CASSLGASQETQYF. As DNA, the CDR3 is TGTGCCAGCAGCTTAGGGGCTTCCCAAGAGACCCAGTACTTC.

This chain uses TRBV5-1 with TRBJ2-3; D call uncertain. The CDR3 extends over 14 amino acids. V lost 1 base, J lost 4 bases, and 10 bases lay in between. Per the germline V gene, CDR1 is SGHRS and CDR2 is YFSETQ. The CDR3 DNA sequence: TGCGCCAGCAGCTTGAGTTTTGGGGCAGATACGCAGTATTTT. It specifies CASSLSFGADTQYF.

The chain is built from TRBV18 and TRBJ1-1; no reliable D call. The V and J ends lost 2 bases and 1 base respectively, with 11 bases between them. Germline lookup yields CDR1 KGHSH and CDR2 LQKENI. CDR3 length equals 15 residues. CDR3: CASSPTLARNTEAFF. The CDR3 coding sequence is TGTGCCAGCTCACCAACCCTGGCGCGGAACACTGAAGCTTTCTTT.

The chain couples TRBV4-1 to TRBJ2-3; TRBD1 or TRBD2 may be the D gene (5 bases each). The CDR3 sequence is 14 residues long. CDR1 MGHRA and CDR2 YSYEKL come from the germline V gene. Trimming shortened V by 0 bases and J by 8 bases, and 12 bases separated the two germline ends. CDR3 amino acids: CASSQDWDAPTQYF. CDR3 bases: TGCGCCAGCAGCCAAGATTGGGACGCCCCTACGCAGTATTTT.

Points on this clone: Other DNA sequences of this sample code for an identical CDR3. The chain has TRBV5-1 and TRBJ1-6; D call uncertain. Germline CDR1 SGHRS, CDR2 YFSETQ. This CDR3 is built from 15 residues. V lost 0 bases to trimming and J lost 7 bases, with 11 bases between them. The CDR3 protein is CASSLAWGTNSPLHF. In nucleotides, the CDR3 is TGCGCCAGCAGCTTGGCCTGGGGTACAAATTCACCCCTCCACTTT.

The chain employs TRBV2 and TRBJ1-1, with 8 bases fitting TRBD1. V was pared by 3 bases and J by 3 bases, with 12 bases of the junction left unmatched. Germline assignment: CDR1 SNHLY and CDR2 FYNNEI. The length of the CDR3 is 17 residues. The CDR3 spells CASSEFGQGAKDTEAFF. CDR3 nucleotides: TGTGCCAGCAGTGAGTTCGGGCAGGGGGCAAAGGACACTGAAGCTTTCTTT.

This chain links TRBV5-1 with TRBJ2-5, with a weak D call TRBD1 (6 bases). Looked up from germline, CDR1 is SGHRS and CDR2 is YFSETQ. V lost 4 bases and J 1 base, leaving 8 bases between the germline ends. The CDR3 consists of 13 residues. The CDR3 nucleotides are TGCGCCAGCAGCGCGGACAGCCAAGAGACCCAGTACTTC. Protein: CASSADSQETQYF.

The CDR3 DNA sequence: TGTGCCAGCTCACGGACAGACGTACCTGTAACTAATGAAAAACTGTTTTTT. Translation gives CASSRTDVPVTNEKLFF. The chain carries TRBV18 and TRBJ1-4, with D possibly matching TRBD1 (6 bases). The CDR3 is 17 amino acids. Germline V gene sequence: CDR1 KGHSH, CDR2 LQKENI. Trimming shortened V by 4 bases and J by 1 base, and 16 bases separated the two germline ends.

The rearrangement links TRBV30 to TRBJ1-2; no clear D gene. The length of the CDR3 is 13 residues. The V end lost 3 bases, the J end lost 3 bases, and 11 bases lay between the germline ends. Germline V gene lookup returns CDR1 GTSNPN and CDR2 SVGIG (reference sequence). CDR3 protein: CAWRLWGDYGYTF. CDR3 nucleotides: TGTGCCTGGAGGTTATGGGGTGACTATGGCTACACCTTC.

The rearrangement uses TRBV30 and TRBJ2-1; D unclear. This CDR3 region has 14 residues. In germline, CDR1 is GTSNPN, CDR2 SVGIG (reference sequence). V gave up 8 bases and J gave up 0 bases, with 14 bases separating them. The CDR3 nucleotides are TGTGCCGTGAACAGTGACCCCTCCTACAATGAGCAGTTCTTC. It yields the protein CAVNSDPSYNEQFF.

V is TRBV6-1 and J is TRBJ2-3; D is uncertain. CDR3 length equals 11 residues. V lost 8 bases and J lost 0, with 3 bases in between. Germline values: CDR1 MNHNS, CDR2 SASEGT. CDR3 protein: CASRSTDTQYF. CDR3 coding DNA: TGTGCCAGCCGGAGCACAGATACGCAGTATTTT.

The J gene is TRBJ1-4, the V gene TRBV25-1, with no clear D. Germline values: CDR1 MGHDK, CDR2 SYGVNS. This CDR3 comprises 15 residues. The ends were cut back, 6 bases at V and 8 bases at J, with 19 bases in the middle. The CDR3 DNA follows: TGTGCCAGCAGCCTCCGGGTAGGGTCTTTGGAAAAACTGTTTTTT. Protein: CASSLRVGSLEKLFF.

The J gene is TRBJ1-6, the V gene TRBV7-2, with 7 positions matching TRBD1. The germline V gene has CDR1 SGHTA and CDR2 FQGNSA. V was clipped by 2 bases and J by 10 bases; unmatched bases: 8. The length of the CDR3 is 15 residues. In DNA form, the CDR3 reads TGTGCCAGCAGCTTACTGCCGGGACAGACATCACCCCTCCACTTT. It yields the protein CASSLLPGQTSPLHF.

CDR3 sequence: CASSESARDSPYEQYF. CDR3 sequence (DNA): TGTGCCAGCAGTGAGTCGGCCCGGGACAGCCCCTACGAGCAGTACTTC. V usage is TRBV6-1 and J usage is TRBJ2-7, with 7 nucleotides matching TRBD1. V was clipped by 3 bases and J by 2 bases; unmatched bases: 10. The CDR3 totals 16 residues. Per germline, CDR1 MNHNS and CDR2 SASEGT.

The chain is built from TRBV10-2 and TRBJ2-5, with D possibly being TRBD2 (7 bases). The germline gives CDR1 WSHSY, CDR2 SAAADI. CDR3 size: 15 residues. With 3 bases removed from V and 5 bases from J, the gap between germline ends came to 16 bases. Here the CDR3 DNA reads TGCGCCAGCAGTGATTGGGGGGGGGCCCAGGAGACCCAGTACTTC. Protein product: CASSDWGGAQETQYF.

The chain is built from TRBV30 and TRBJ1-1; D is ambiguous. V lost 5 bases and J 5 bases, leaving 9 bases between the germline ends. Germline lookup yields CDR1 GTSNPN and CDR2 SVGIG (reference sequence). This CDR3 spans 11 amino acids. The CDR3 sequence: CAWGGKTEAFF. CDR3 DNA: TGTGCCTGGGGAGGGAAGACTGAAGCTTTCTTT.

The V call is TRBV5-5, the J call TRBJ1-2; TRBD1 matches 10 bases. CDR1 SGHKS and CDR2 YYEKEE come from the germline V gene (reference sequence). V shed 5 bases and J 7 bases; nucleotides not matched to a gene: 8. This CDR3 is built from 14 residues. The CDR3 reads CASRRDRGSSGYTF. The CDR3 DNA follows: TGTGCCAGCAGACGGGACAGGGGAAGTTCTGGCTACACCTTC. The whole variable domain, filled in from reference TRBV5-5 and TRBJ1-2, reads DAGVTQSPTHLIKTRGQQVTLRCSPISGHKSVSWYQQVLGQGPQFIFQYYEKEERGRGNFPDRFSARQFPNYSSELNVNALLLGDSALYLCASRRDRGSSGYTFGSGTRLTVV.

This chain connects TRBV2 to TRBJ1-2; D remains unclear. This CDR3 has 13 residues. Per germline, CDR1 SNHLY and CDR2 FYNNEI. Trimming removed 5 bases at V and 3 bases at J, with 10 bases between. The CDR3 nucleotides read TGTGCCAGCAGTTTCCAGGCCGACTATGGCTACACCTTC. It yields the protein CASSFQADYGYTF.

V and J are TRBV10-3 and TRBJ1-2; 9 bases fit TRBD1. V dropped 5 bases and J dropped 11; count of bases not matched to a gene: 6. Germline V CDR1 and CDR2: ENHRY, SYGVKD. This CDR3 has 12 residues. The DNA for the CDR3 is TGTGCCATCAGTTCCCGGGACAGGGTATACACCTTC. Protein product: CAISSRDRVYTF.

The sample holds one count of this clone. The DNA for the CDR3 is TGTGCCAGCAGTACCCAGCGGGCCGGAATTCCCTACGAGCAGTACTTC. Protein product: CASSTQRAGIPYEQYF. The chain employs TRBV6-6 and TRBJ2-7, with TRBD2 as a possible D gene (6 bases). With 5 bases removed from V and 2 bases from J, the gap between germline ends came to 19 bases. CDR1 and CDR2 (germline): MNHNY, SVGAGI (reference sequence). The CDR3 covers 16 residues.